This TCR beta chain was found in a study of CD8 T cells in ankylosing spondylitis. Study-wide findings and caveats: Earlier studies detected some motif variants in reactive arthritis synovial fluid and blood.

Via MiXCR, TCRdb re-called the 5' RACE reads, giving one row per CDR3 protein. The profile shows 250,000 to 400,000 distinct CDR3 sequences, 11% of them singletons. This clonotype was observed many times. Its antigen is as yet unknown. Trimming took 0 bases from V and 3 from J, leaving 15 bases between them. CDR1 and CDR2 (germline): MNHEY, SVGEGT. CDR3 length: 17 residues. The specimen was blood, either unsorted or a sorted T cell fraction (not recorded which). The chain recombines TRBV6-2 or TRBV6-3 with TRBJ1-5; D is possibly TRBD1 (5 bases). The origin of this receptor is a female donor with ankylosing spondylitis or in good health (not recorded which). The CDR3 spells CASSYSSGGVINQPQHF. The CDR3 DNA follows: TGTGCCAGCAGTTACTCGAGTGGGGGGGTCATCAATCAGCCCCAGCATTTT.